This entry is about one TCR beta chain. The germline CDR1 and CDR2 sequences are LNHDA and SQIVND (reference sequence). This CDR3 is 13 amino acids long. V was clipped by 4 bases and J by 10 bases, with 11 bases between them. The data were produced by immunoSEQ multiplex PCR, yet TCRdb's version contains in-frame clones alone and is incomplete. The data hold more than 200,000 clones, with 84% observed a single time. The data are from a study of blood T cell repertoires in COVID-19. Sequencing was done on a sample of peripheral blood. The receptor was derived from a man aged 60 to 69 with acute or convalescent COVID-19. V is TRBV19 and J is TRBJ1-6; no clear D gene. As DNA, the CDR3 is TGTGCCAGTAGTAACCTAATGGAGTCACCCCTCCACTTT. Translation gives CASSNLMESPLHF.